This T cell receptor (beta chain) stems from a study of response to subunit inactivated influenza vaccine (dated by TCRdb to 2016 to 2019). Background for the entire study: The study used deep quantitative T cell receptor repertoire profiling to track responses to a trivalent subunit inactivated influenza vaccine.

The investigation overall reported the following: The authors proposed that each seasonal influenza vaccination may bring in only a limited number of new T cells.

The germline V gene supplies CDR1 MDHEN and CDR2 SYDVKM. Trimming takes 6 bases from V and 13 bases from J, and the germline ends sit 16 bases apart. The CDR3 numbers 11 residues from cysteine through phenylalanine. The retained sequence is limited to the CDR3, 33 bases, with the frame set at the first base. Receptor amplification or capture employed RT-PCR. The sequencer was an Illumina HiSeq 2500. Starting from the raw public reads, TCRdb applied fastp trimming at Q25, assembled clones with MiXCR and retained in-frame beta chains. Entries are consolidated by CDR3 protein sequence, retaining the most common genes and DNA. For this sample the table gives about 540,000 distinct CDR3 sequences, of which around 25% were detected only once. The leading ten clones occupy about 2.8% of the sample. This clonotype was counted a few times. Its binding antigen is unknown. No clone much larger than this one lies a single base away; base qualities are absent.

The sample was also linked to a second study, of T cells expressing NK-cell markers. The second study's authors report: TCR beta cDNA libraries were made by 5'RACE template switching that added a universal primer site and unique molecular identifiers. TCR beta-chain repertoires were profiled in sorted CD3+CD56+NKG2C+, CD3+CD56+NKG2C- and CD3+CD56-NKG2C+ T-cell subsets from several donors. Of the eight sequenced donors, seven were found to be HCMV-seropositive and one was found to be HCMV-seronegative. To restrict sorting to alphabetaTCR-expressing T cells, an anti-gammadeltaTCR antibody was added in several experiments. For roughly six donors, the dominant CD3+CD56+NKG2C+ clonotypes were among the top 10 CD8+ clonotypes and accounted for roughly 1.0-7.5% of CD8+ T cells. Those dominant clonotypes were again the most abundant among CD3+CD56-NKG2C+ cells in several donors, at roughly 28.3-60.1%. Whether the expanded NKG2C-expressing T cell clones were specific for HCMV antigens was left unclear. The study sequenced eight donors, all healthy volunteers chosen at random: three men and five women. HCMV serostatus was determined by detecting HCMV-specific IgG in serum with a commercial ELISA kit. Ficoll density gradient centrifugation was used to isolate peripheral blood mononuclear cells from blood. Using Miltenyi isolation kits, CD4+ and CD8+ T cells were isolated from PBMC through magnetic immunoseparation. Synthesis of cDNA was primed from the TCR beta constant segment and was followed by two consecutive PCR amplification steps. Libraries were sequenced as 2 x 150 bp reads on Illumina HiSeq 2000/2500, MiSeq or NextSeq. Reads were demultiplexed and grouped by UMI with MIGEC, and clonotypes were assembled and quantified with MiTCR. Only TCR cDNA sequences supported by at least two reads were kept to exclude erroneous sequences. The tcR package was used for downstream repertoire analysis, and clonotypes were matched between fractions using CDR3 nucleotide sequence together with V segment. VDJmatch was used to annotate antigen specificity against VDJdb, with one amino acid substitution in CDR3 permitted.

The receptor comes from a man aged 50 to 59 who received an inactivated influenza vaccine. Donor details come from another sample of the same person, matched by shared clones. The chain is encoded by TRBV28 joined to TRBJ2-7; confidence is insufficient to name the D gene. The specimen was CD4+ T cells sorted from PBMCs, collected approximately 12 days after vaccination. CDR3 region: CASSSRNLAYF. In nucleotide form, the sequence is TGTGCCAGCAGCTCCAGGAATCTCGCCTACTTC.